This T cell receptor beta chain was recovered during a study of T cells after yellow fever vaccination. TCRdb reprocessed the 5' RACE reads with MiXCR, giving one entry per CDR3 protein. The sample includes some 150,000 distinct CDR3 sequences, approximately 9.7% of them seen just once. This clonotype turned up a few times. The germline V gene encodes CDR1 SGHKS and CDR2 YYEKEE (reference sequence). CDR3 length: 16 amino acids. V was cut by 2 bases and J by 5 bases, with 19 bases left in between. The V and J genes are TRBV5-5 and TRBJ2-5; D is tentatively TRBD1 or TRBD2 (5 bases each). The sequencing used CD8+ T cells sorted from PBMCs, collected 45 days after the yellow fever booster vaccination. The origin of this receptor is a man between 18 and 35 years old who received the YFV17D yellow fever vaccine. The DNA for the CDR3 is TGTGCCAGCAGCTTCTCCGTGGGGGACGCTGTGGAGACCCAGTACTTC. Translated: CASSFSVGDAVETQYF.